These T cell receptor beta chains were read from a single sample in a study of technical replicates of blood from a few donors. This table comes from immunoSEQ multiplex PCR, and its TCRdb copy is limited to in-frame clones, with some not included. The table records tens of thousands of clones, about 90% of them present only once. Material for sequencing was T cells isolated from PBMCs. These receptors all stem from a human donor in good health. The CDR3 runs from the conserved cysteine through the conserved F or W. D genes are given only for firm matches. A clone size is listed for some rows: how often the clone was seen (once, few, many), or a class if it is expanded.

- - TRBJ1-5 TRBV28 TGTGCCAGCAGTTTTACATCAGGGGGCAATCAGCCCCAGCATTTT CASSFTSGGNQPQHF
- - TRBJ1-5 TRBV4-1 TGCGCCAGCAGCCATACCTGGGCAGAGAGCAATCAGCCCCAGCATTTT CASSHTWAESNQPQHF
- TRBD1 TRBJ2-2 TRBV4-2 TGTGCCAGCAGCCTCGGACAGGGGGCAGGGACCGGGGAGCTGTTTTTT CASSLGQGAGTGELFF
- TRBD2 TRBJ2-1 TRBV27 TGTGCCAGCAGGGAGCCGGGACTAGCACATGAGCAGTTCTTC CASREPGLAHEQFF
- TRBD2 TRBJ2-7 TRBV28 TGTGCCAGCAGACCCCCTAGCGGATACGGGTACGAGCAGTACTTC CASRPPSGYGYEQYF
few - TRBJ1-1 TRBV6-5 TGTGCCAGCGGGGGGACGGTGAACACTGAAGCTTTCTTT CASGGTVNTEAFF
- TRBD1 TRBJ2-5 TRBV29-1 TGCAGCGTTGCTTGGCAGGGGGTAGAGACCCAGTACTTC CSVAWQGVETQYF
- TRBD1 TRBJ1-1 TRBV7-9 TGTGCCAGCAGCTTATATACAGGGGGAGAGACTGAAGCTTTCTTT CASSLYTGGETEAFF
- - TRBJ1-3 TRBV9 TGTGCCAGCAGCGCGGGGGGCCGAGACACCATATATTTT CASSAGGRDTIYF
- TRBD2 TRBJ2-7 TRBV6-5 TGTGCCAGCAGTAGCTCCCCTAGCGGCTCCTACGAGCAGTACTTC CASSSSPSGSYEQYF
- - TRBJ2-1 TRBV19 TGTGCCAGTAGCGAGGGACTGTTCTCCTACAATGAGCAGTTCTTC CASSEGLFSYNEQFF
- - TRBJ1-1 TRBV30 TGTGCCTGGAGCGGAGGGAGAACTGAAGCTTTCTTT CAWSGGRTEAFF
- TRBD1 TRBJ2-7 TRBV11-2 TGTGCCAGCAGCACGACAGGGTACGAGCAGTACTTC CASSTTGYEQYF
- - TRBJ1-1 TRBV18 TGTGCCAGCTCCCTCCAGGGGAACACTGAAGCTTTCTTT CASSLQGNTEAFF
once - TRBJ1-1 TRBV7-2 TGTGCCAGCAGCTCGGCTAGTGGAGGTTTCGGCACTGAAGCTTTCTTT CASSSASGGFGTEAFF
- - TRBJ1-2 TRBV6-5 TGTGCCAGCAGTTGGGCGGAGGGGTCCTATGGCTACACCTTC CASSWAEGSYGYTF